Listed below are T cell receptor beta chains from one sample, sequenced in a study of cytotoxic CD8 clonotypes in ibrutinib-treated CLL. The method was immunoSEQ multiplex PCR; TCRdb's version includes in-frame clones alone and lacks a portion of them. Of approximately 22,000 clones listed, less than 80% are singletons. The source was PBMCs, collected before ibrutinib treatment. These receptors all stem from a human donor with chronic lymphocytic leukemia. Both conserved end residues are part of each CDR3. D genes are given only for firm matches. Expanded clones get a size class; other rows say once, few or many, or leave the size out.

V	size	D	J	CDR3	DNA
TRBV27	once	TRBD2	TRBJ2-2	CASSLVAFPGLAGHTGELFF	TGTGCCAGCAGTTTAGTGGCCTTCCCGGGACTAGCGGGACACACCGGGGAGCTGTTTTTT
TRBV30	NA	NA	TRBJ2-1	CAWSPELYNEQFF	TGTGCCTGGAGTCCGGAGTTGTACAATGAGCAGTTCTTC
TRBV11-2	NA	TRBD2	TRBJ2-7	CASSRGLAGGGYEQYF	TGTGCCAGCAGCCGGGGACTAGCGGGAGGTGGGTACGAGCAGTACTTC
TRBV28	NA	NA	TRBJ1-6	CASSLVGPDSPLHF	TGTGCCAGCAGTTTGGTGGGTCCAGATTCACCCCTCCACTTT
TRBV4-3	NA	TRBD1	TRBJ1-2	CASSLDRGFRSGYTF	TGCGCCAGCAGTCTGGACAGGGGGTTCAGGTCTGGCTACACCTTC
TRBV6-5	NA	NA	TRBJ2-7	CASSLRFSSVEQYF	TGTGCCAGCAGTCTCCGTTTTAGTTCTGTCGAGCAGTACTTC
TRBV5-1	NA	NA	TRBJ2-1	CASSGGDGYNEQFF	TGCGCCAGCAGCGGAGGGGACGGTTACAATGAGCAGTTCTTC
TRBV29-1	few	NA	TRBJ2-5	CSVDTSRETQYF	TGCAGCGTTGATACGTCAAGAGAGACCCAGTACTTC
TRBV5-1	NA	TRBD2	TRBJ2-7	CASSLAVAGGFSYEQYF	TGCGCCAGCAGCTTGGCGGTAGCGGGAGGGTTCTCCTACGAGCAGTACTTC
TRBV18	NA	TRBD1	TRBJ1-2	CASSPDREGGYTF	TGTGCCAGCTCACCCGACAGGGAGGGTGGCTACACCTTC
TRBV7-3	NA	TRBD1	TRBJ2-2	CASSHGTGKTGELFF	TGTGCCAGCAGCCATGGGACAGGGAAAACCGGGGAGCTGTTTTTT
TRBV2	few	NA	TRBJ1-1	CASSVRLNTEAFF	TGTGCCAGCAGTGTACGGTTGAACACTGAAGCTTTCTTT
TRBV5-5	NA	NA	TRBJ2-2	CASSRPDAVGELFF	TGTGCCAGCAGCCGACCCGATGCGGTCGGGGAGCTGTTTTTT
TRBV6-5	NA	TRBD2	TRBJ2-1	CASRQLAGGPSEQFF	TGTGCCAGCAGGCAACTAGCGGGAGGGCCGAGTGAGCAGTTCTTC
TRBV7-3	NA	TRBD2	TRBJ2-1	CASSPAGTSILF	TGTGCCAGCAGCCCAGCGGGGACTAGCATTCTCTTC
TRBV28	NA	TRBD1	TRBJ1-6	CASSPVGQGNSPLHF	TGTGCCAGCAGTCCAGTGGGACAGGGGAATTCACCCCTCCACTTT
TRBV30	once	NA	TRBJ2-3	CAWSPAPWGGGQGDTQYF	TGTGCCTGGAGCCCGGCTCCTTGGGGTGGGGGGCAAGGAGATACGCAGTATTTT
TRBV5-1	NA	NA	TRBJ2-1	CASSSGTAGNEQFF	TGCGCCAGCAGCTCCGGGACGGCTGGTAATGAGCAGTTCTTC
TRBV6-1	once	NA	TRBJ2-1	CASSEVGGHNEQFF	TGTGCCAGCAGTGAAGTGGGGGGCCACAATGAGCAGTTCTTC
TRBV7-9	NA	NA	TRBJ2-3	CASTVRWDTQYF	TGTGCCAGCACGGTACGGTGGGATACGCAGTATTTT
TRBV6-6	NA	NA	TRBJ2-1	CASSRGSSQSEQFF	TGTGCCAGCAGCCGAGGCTCGAGCCAGAGTGAGCAGTTCTTC
TRBV11-2	NA	NA	TRBJ2-7	CASSLRRTEQYF	TGTGCCAGCAGCCTTCGCAGAACCGAGCAGTACTTC
TRBV2	NA	NA	TRBJ2-3	CASRETDTQYF	TGTGCCAGCAGGGAGACAGATACGCAGTATTTT
TRBV7-9	NA	NA	TRBJ2-7	CASSLGPSYEQYF	TGTGCCAGCAGCTTAGGGCCCAGCTACGAGCAGTACTTC
TRBV20-1	NA	TRBD2	TRBJ2-7	CSAGGRSEQYF	TGCAGTGCGGGGGGGAGATCCGAGCAGTACTTC
TRBV9	NA	NA	TRBJ2-5	CASSPWDAPRETQYF	TGTGCCAGCAGCCCCTGGGACGCCCCCAGAGAGACCCAGTACTTC
TRBV28	NA	NA	TRBJ1-1	CASSSHKPGVSGRNTEAFF	TGTGCCAGCAGTTCCCATAAACCAGGGGTTTCGGGTCGGAACACTGAAGCTTTCTTT
TRBV5-1	few	NA	TRBJ2-2	CASSGRARLFF	TGCGCCAGCAGCGGCCGGGCCCGGCTGTTTTTT